The source of this TCR beta chain is a study of TIL therapy for anti-PD-1-resistant metastatic lung cancer. The immunoSEQ assay was v3. TCRdb keeps only in-frame clones here, not all; method: immunoSEQ multiplex PCR. Found here are approximately 97,000 clones, under 70% of them singletons; the top ten hold over 9.5%. The CDR3 runs to 14 residues. The germline CDR1 and CDR2 sequences are MNHNY and SVGAGI (reference sequence). The trim removed 6 bases at V and 3 bases at J, leaving 4 bases unmatched. Time point of the sample: pre-treatment sample, taken before nivolumab and TIL therapy. Tumor tissue came from excised metastases, mostly pleural nodules or supraclavicular lymph nodes. Progressing patients received lymphodepletion, expanded TIL infusion and IL-2.

The TCR originated in a person between 25 and 80 years old with non-small cell lung cancer. Material: tumor tissue, obtained at baseline. J is TRBJ2-1 and V is TRBV6-6, with 8 nucleotides matching TRBD2. The CDR3: CASSWGLDYNEQFF. CDR3 bases: TGTGCCAGCAGCTGGGGACTAGACTACAATGAGCAGTTCTTC.